The text below deals with one T cell receptor beta chain. This entry is derived from a study of shared clonotypes between healthy human individuals. The wider study: Researchers assigned three CD4 naive, three CD4 memory, two CD8 naive and one CD8 memory plate to each donor.

Produced via immunoSEQ multiplex PCR; TCRdb's table is partial and in-frame only. The table shows some 1 million clones, with about 76% occurring only once. Material: memory CD4+ T cells sorted from blood. Noted subset: CD45RA-negative fraction. This clonotype originated in a man aged 18 to 30 in good health.

Here the CDR3 reads CASSELLLIYEQYF. As DNA, the CDR3 is TGTGCCAGCAGTGAGCTCCTACTAATCTACGAGCAGTACTTC. The chain employs TRBV6-1 and TRBJ2-7; D gene unclear. The V and J ends lost 3 bases and 3 bases respectively, with 12 bases between them. The CDR3 has 14 residues. Germline-derived CDR1 and CDR2 are MNHNS and SASEGT.